These 20 T cell receptor beta chains were sequenced from one sample in a study of blood T cell repertoires in COVID-19. Here immunoSEQ multiplex PCR was the method, and the copy in TCRdb shows in-frame clones only, minus some. This sample has about 240,000 clones, with about 85% found just once. The sequenced sample was peripheral blood. The receptors stem from a man between 60 and 75 years old who had recovered from COVID-19.

The chain combines TRBV3-1 (or the pseudogene TRBV3-2) with TRBJ1-3; no definite D call. The V gene lost 5 bases and the J gene lost 0 bases, with 20 bases spanning the gap. The CDR3 is 18 amino acids. Per germline, CDR1 LGHDT and CDR2 YNNKEL (reference sequence). The CDR3 bases are TGTGCCAGCAGCATGGCCGGCCATCCCTGGAGCTCTGGAAACACCATATATTTT. It is translated as CASSMAGHPWSSGNTIYF.

This clone was observed a few times. The chain recombines TRBV6-6 with TRBJ2-2, with 9 bases aligning to TRBD1. The CDR3 loop spans 16 amino acids. Germline CDR1 is MNHNY and CDR2 is SVGAGI (reference sequence). With 4 bases clipped from V and 0 bases from J, the junction kept 3 bases outside the gene matches. CDR3 sequence: CASSSRQGANTGELFF. CDR3 in DNA: TGTGCCAGCAGTTCCCGACAGGGGGCGAACACCGGGGAGCTGTTTTTT.

The chain links TRBV4-2 to TRBJ2-2, with TRBD1 matching 8 bases. V lost 4 bases and J lost 4; bases outside the gene matches: 5. This CDR3 comprises 15 residues. Per germline, CDR1 LGHNA and CDR2 YNFKEQ. CDR3 in DNA: TGTGCCAGCAGCCGCGGACAGGGTGGCACCGGGGAGCTGTTTTTT. Amino acid sequence: CASSRGQGGTGELFF.

The V call is TRBV6-5, the J call TRBJ2-1; TRBD1 matches 7 bases. After removal of 5 bases from V and 7 bases from J, the junction contained 8 bases not matched to a gene. The germline CDR1 and CDR2 sequences are MNHEY and SVGAGI. The CDR3 sequence is 14 residues long. CDR3: CASSRGGHMNEQFF. The CDR3 DNA reads TGTGCCAGCAGTAGAGGGGGCCATATGAATGAGCAGTTCTTC.

This clone came up once. The rearrangement uses TRBV6-5 and TRBJ2-7; no clear D gene. In germline, CDR1 is MNHEY, CDR2 SVGAGI. The ends were cut back, 7 bases at V and 0 bases at J, with 13 bases in the middle. CDR3 size: 14 residues. CDR3 sequence (DNA): TGTGCCAGCAAAAAACTGACATCCTCCTACGAGCAGTACGTC. It encodes CASKKLTSSYEQYV.

This clone was counted once. The chain links TRBV27 to TRBJ1-4; D is unresolved. CDR3 length: 15 residues. Looked up from germline, CDR1 is MNHEY and CDR2 is SMNVEV (reference sequence). Between the trimmed V and J ends, which lost 6 bases and 3 bases, there was a span of 14 bases. CDR3 region: CASRPWSRANEKLFF. The CDR3 coding sequence is TGTGCCAGCAGACCCTGGTCCCGAGCTAATGAAAAACTGTTTTTT.

The chain has TRBV3-1 (or the pseudogene TRBV3-2) and TRBJ2-1, with 12 bases that match TRBD2. The germline V gene has CDR1 LGHDT and CDR2 YNNKEL (reference sequence). V trimming: 0 bases; J trimming: 7 bases; junction bases outside the gene matches: 4. This CDR3 is 16 amino acids long. The CDR3 coding sequence is TGTGCCAGCAGCCAAGACCCTAGCGGGGGGGCGAATGAGCAGTTCTTC. Amino acids: CASSQDPSGGANEQFF.

The CDR3 nucleotides read TGCAGCGTGGCCGAGGTGAACACTGAAGCTTTCTTT. This codes for CSVAEVNTEAFF. The gene calls are TRBV29-1 and TRBJ1-1; D remains unclear. Trimming took 6 bases from V and 0 from J, leaving 8 bases between them. In germline, CDR1 is SQVTM, CDR2 ANQGSEA. The CDR3 has 12 residues.

The chain carries TRBV11-2 and TRBJ2-2; 9 nucleotides match TRBD1. V shed 4 bases, J shed 5 bases, and the junction held 11 bases outside the gene matches. Germline CDR1 is SGHAT and CDR2 is FQNNGV. This CDR3 spans 17 amino acids. The DNA for the CDR3 is TGTGCCAGCAGCTCGGGACAGGGAGAAGTGCGAACCGGGGAGCTGTTTTTT. Protein sequence: CASSSGQGEVRTGELFF. Supplemented by reference TRBV11-2 and TRBJ2-2, the full variable domain reads EAGVAQSPRYKIIEKRQSVAFWCNPISGHATLYWYQQILGQGPKLLIQFQNNGVVDDSQLPKDRFSAERLKGVDSTLKIQPAKLEDSAVYLCASSSGQGEVRTGELFFGEGSRLTVL.

The V call is TRBV11-2, the J call TRBJ2-3; 10 positions match TRBD1. V was clipped by 3 bases and J by 4 bases; unmatched bases: 7. Germline assignment: CDR1 SGHAT and CDR2 FQNNGV. CDR3 size: 16 residues. The CDR3 here is CASSFLGQGVSDTQYF. The DNA for the CDR3 is TGTGCCAGCAGCTTTCTAGGACAGGGGGTCTCAGATACGCAGTATTTT.

The chain links TRBV3-1 (or the pseudogene TRBV3-2) to TRBJ2-4, with TRBD2 as a possible D gene (6 bases). Trimming took off 2 bases at V and 12 bases at J, with 20 bases between the two ends. There are 15 residues in the CDR3. Germline V gene lookup returns CDR1 LGHDT and CDR2 YNNKEL (reference sequence). The CDR3 nucleotides read TGTGCCAGCAGCCAAAACTCCGGGAGTGAGACCGCTCAGTACTTC. Translating gives CASSQNSGSETAQYF.

A few counts support this clone. CDR3 coding DNA: TGTGCCAGCAGTGGGGAGGGGGGCCAGTCCTACGAGCAGTACGTC. It encodes CASSGEGGQSYEQYV. V gene TRBV2 combines with J gene TRBJ2-7; D possibly corresponds to TRBD2 (7 bases). Germline assignment: CDR1 SNHLY and CDR2 FYNNEI. The CDR3 length is 15 residues. The V end lost 4 bases, the J end lost 1 base, and 14 bases lay between the germline ends.

The V and J genes are TRBV5-1 and TRBJ2-7; no clear D. Germline CDR1 reads SGHRS; CDR2 reads YFSETQ. V lost 1 base and J 2 bases, leaving 13 bases between the germline ends. The CDR3 sequence is 15 residues long. This CDR3 is CASSLSGRQAYEQYF. For the CDR3, the DNA is TGCGCCAGCAGCTTGTCTGGTCGGCAGGCCTACGAGCAGTACTTC.

The V call is TRBV3-1 (or the pseudogene TRBV3-2), the J call TRBJ2-3, with a tentative D call TRBD2 (5 bases). The germline V gene encodes CDR1 LGHDT and CDR2 YNNKEL (reference sequence). CDR3 length: 13 amino acids. V was cut by 2 bases and J by 11 bases, with 14 bases left in between. CDR3 protein: CASSQSPSIWQYF. CDR3 DNA: TGTGCCAGCAGCCAATCCCCTAGCATTTGGCAGTATTTT.

The chain recombines TRBV12-3 or TRBV12-4 with TRBJ1-5; tentative D call: TRBD1 (5 bases). CDR3 length: 13 amino acids. Trimming removed 6 bases at V and 4 bases at J, with 10 bases between. The CDR3 loop reads CASRETANQPQHF. CDR3 DNA: TGTGCCAGCAGAGAGACAGCAAATCAGCCCCAGCATTTT.

The V gene is TRBV5-4, the J gene TRBJ1-2, with D perhaps TRBD1 (6 bases). Germline CDR1 reads SGHNT; CDR2 reads YYREEE (reference sequence). V was pared by 2 bases and J by 2 bases, with 10 bases between. There are 14 residues in the CDR3. Written as DNA, the CDR3 is TGTGCCAGCAGCTTAATGGGACAAAACTATGGCTACACCTTC. Translated, it gives CASSLMGQNYGYTF.

This clone was seen a single time. The V call is TRBV28, the J call TRBJ2-6, with D tentatively TRBD1 (6 bases). Trimming cost V 5 bases and J 4 bases, with 15 bases left between them. CDR1 and CDR2 from the germline V gene are MDHEN and SYDVKM. The CDR3 is 16 amino acids. The CDR3 protein is CASSRTGLGGANVLTF. CDR3 bases: TGTGCCAGCAGTCGAACAGGGTTAGGAGGGGCCAACGTCCTGACTTTC.

This chain connects TRBV18 to TRBJ2-6; possibly TRBD1 for D (5 bases). The ends were cut back, 4 bases at V and 0 bases at J, with 13 bases in the middle. The CDR3 spans 17 residues. In germline, CDR1 is KGHSH, CDR2 LQKENI. As DNA, the CDR3 is TGTGCCAGCTCACTTGACAGAATCGGCTCTGGGGCCAACGTCCTGACTTTC. Protein: CASSLDRIGSGANVLTF.

This clone was detected only once. The gene calls are TRBV11-2 and TRBJ2-2; tentatively, D is TRBD1 (5 bases). Germline lookup yields CDR1 SGHAT and CDR2 FQNNGV. Trimming took off 5 bases at V and 6 bases at J, with 7 bases between the two ends. The CDR3 covers 12 residues. DNA for the CDR3: TGTGCCAGCAGCAAGGGGCCCGGGGAGCTGTTTTTT. It is translated as CASSKGPGELFF.

This chain's CDR3 is CASLDRGRGDYGYTF. The CDR3, as DNA: TGTGCCAGCCTGGACAGGGGGCGCGGAGACTATGGCTACACCTTC. This rearrangement joins TRBV6-5 to TRBJ1-2, with TRBD1 matching 11 bases. The CDR3 length is 15 residues. Per the germline V gene, CDR1 is MNHEY and CDR2 is SVGAGI. The V and J ends lost 8 bases and 3 bases, in that order; junction bases with no gene match: 8.